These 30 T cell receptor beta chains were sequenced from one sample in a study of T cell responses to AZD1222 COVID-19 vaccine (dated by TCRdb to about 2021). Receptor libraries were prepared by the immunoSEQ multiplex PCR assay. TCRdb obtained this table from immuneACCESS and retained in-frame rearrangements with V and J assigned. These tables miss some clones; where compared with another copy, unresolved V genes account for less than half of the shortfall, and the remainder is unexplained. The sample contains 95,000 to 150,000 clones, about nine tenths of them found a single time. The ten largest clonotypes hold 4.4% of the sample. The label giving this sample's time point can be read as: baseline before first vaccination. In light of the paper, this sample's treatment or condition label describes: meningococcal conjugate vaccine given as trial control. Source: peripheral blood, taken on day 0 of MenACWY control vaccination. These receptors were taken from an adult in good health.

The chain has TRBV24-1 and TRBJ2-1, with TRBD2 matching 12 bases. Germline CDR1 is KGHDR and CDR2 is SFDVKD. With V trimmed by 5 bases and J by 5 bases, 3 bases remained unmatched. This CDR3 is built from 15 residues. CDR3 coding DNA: TGTGCCACCAGTGGGCTAGCGGGAGGGAACAATGAGCAGTTCTTC. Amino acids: CATSGLAGGNNEQFF.

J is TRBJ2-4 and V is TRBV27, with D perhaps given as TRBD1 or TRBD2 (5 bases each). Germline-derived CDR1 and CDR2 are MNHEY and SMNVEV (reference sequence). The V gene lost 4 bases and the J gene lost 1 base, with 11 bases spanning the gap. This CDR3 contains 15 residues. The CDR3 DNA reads TGTGCCAGCAGTTCTGGGAGACAGGCCAAAAACATTCAGTACTTC. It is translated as CASSSGRQAKNIQYF.

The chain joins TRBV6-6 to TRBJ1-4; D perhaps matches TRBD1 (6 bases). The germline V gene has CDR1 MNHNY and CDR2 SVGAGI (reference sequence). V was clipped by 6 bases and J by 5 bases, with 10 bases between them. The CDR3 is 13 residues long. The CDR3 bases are TGTGCCAGCAGGGACAGTTCCAATGAAAAACTGTTTTTT. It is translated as CASRDSSNEKLFF.

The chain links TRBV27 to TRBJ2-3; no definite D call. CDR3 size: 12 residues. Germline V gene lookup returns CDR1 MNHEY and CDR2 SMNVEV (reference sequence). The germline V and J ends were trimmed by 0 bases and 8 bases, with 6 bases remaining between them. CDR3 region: CASSLSGGTQYF. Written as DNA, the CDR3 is TGTGCCAGCAGTTTATCGGGTGGTACGCAGTATTTT.

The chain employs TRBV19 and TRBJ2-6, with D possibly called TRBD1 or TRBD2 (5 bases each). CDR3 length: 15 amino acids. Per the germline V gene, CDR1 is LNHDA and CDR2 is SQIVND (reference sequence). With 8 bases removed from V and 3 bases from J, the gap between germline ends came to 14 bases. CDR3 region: CASGPRDGGANVLTF. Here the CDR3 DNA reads TGTGCCAGTGGTCCTCGGGACGGTGGGGCCAACGTCCTGACTTTC.

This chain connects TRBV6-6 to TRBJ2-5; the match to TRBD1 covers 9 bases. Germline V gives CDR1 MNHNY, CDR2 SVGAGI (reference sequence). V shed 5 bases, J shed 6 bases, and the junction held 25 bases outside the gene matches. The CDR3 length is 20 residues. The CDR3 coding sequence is TGTGCCAGCAGTCCAACAGGGGGCGTGCGGGACGGGAGTCGGCTAAAGACCCAGTACTTC. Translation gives CASSPTGGVRDGSRLKTQYF.

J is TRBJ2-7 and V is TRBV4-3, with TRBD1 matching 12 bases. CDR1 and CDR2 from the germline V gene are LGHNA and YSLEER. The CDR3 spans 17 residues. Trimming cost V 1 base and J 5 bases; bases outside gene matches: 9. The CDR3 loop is CASSQGESGTGGHEQYV. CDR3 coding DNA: TGCGCCAGCAGCCAAGGGGAGTCCGGGACAGGGGGCCACGAGCAGTACGTC.

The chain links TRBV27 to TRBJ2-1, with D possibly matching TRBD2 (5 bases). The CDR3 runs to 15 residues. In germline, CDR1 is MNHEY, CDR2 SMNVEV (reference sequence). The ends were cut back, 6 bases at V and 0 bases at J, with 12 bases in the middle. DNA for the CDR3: TGTGCCAGCAGCCGCCCCCGGGGCTCCTACAATGAGCAGTTCTTC. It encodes CASSRPRGSYNEQFF.

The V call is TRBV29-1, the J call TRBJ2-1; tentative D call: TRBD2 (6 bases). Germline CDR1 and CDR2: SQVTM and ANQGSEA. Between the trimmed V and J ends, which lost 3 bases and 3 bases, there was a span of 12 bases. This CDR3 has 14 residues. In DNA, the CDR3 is TGCAGCGTTGATGCGGGGCTTGACTACAATGAGCAGTTCTTC. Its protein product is CSVDAGLDYNEQFF.

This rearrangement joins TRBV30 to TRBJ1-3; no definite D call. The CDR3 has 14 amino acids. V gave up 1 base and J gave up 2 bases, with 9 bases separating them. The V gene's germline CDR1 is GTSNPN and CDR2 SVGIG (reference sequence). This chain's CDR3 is CAWSGASPGNTIYF. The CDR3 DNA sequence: TGTGCCTGGAGTGGTGCAAGCCCTGGAAACACCATATATTTT.

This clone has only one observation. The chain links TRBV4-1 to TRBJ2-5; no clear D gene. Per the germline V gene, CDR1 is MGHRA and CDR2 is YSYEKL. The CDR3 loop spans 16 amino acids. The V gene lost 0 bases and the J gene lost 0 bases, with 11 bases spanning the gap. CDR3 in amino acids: CASSQETEGDQETQYF. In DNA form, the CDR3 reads TGCGCCAGCAGCCAAGAAACGGAAGGAGACCAAGAGACCCAGTACTTC.

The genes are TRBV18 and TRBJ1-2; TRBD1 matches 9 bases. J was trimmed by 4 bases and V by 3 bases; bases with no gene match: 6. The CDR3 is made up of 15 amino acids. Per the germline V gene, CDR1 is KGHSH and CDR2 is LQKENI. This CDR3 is CASSPRTGDPYGYTF. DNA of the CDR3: TGTGCCAGCTCACCCCGGACAGGGGATCCCTATGGCTACACCTTC.

CDR3 region: CASSLSTDTQYF. CDR3 coding DNA: TGTGCCAGCAGCCTAAGCACAGATACGCAGTATTTT. This chain joins TRBV9 and TRBJ2-3; D is undetermined. Germline CDR1 is SGDLS and CDR2 is YYNGEE. This CDR3 is built from 12 residues. The V end was cut by 4 bases, the J end by 0 bases, with 3 bases between. Combining the CDR3 with reference TRBV9 and TRBJ2-3 gives the whole variable domain DSGVTQTPKHLITATGQRVTLRCSPRSGDLSVYWYQQSLDQGLQFLIQYYNGEERAKGNILERFSAQQFPDLHSELNLSSLELGDSALYFCASSLSTDTQYFGPGTRLTVL.

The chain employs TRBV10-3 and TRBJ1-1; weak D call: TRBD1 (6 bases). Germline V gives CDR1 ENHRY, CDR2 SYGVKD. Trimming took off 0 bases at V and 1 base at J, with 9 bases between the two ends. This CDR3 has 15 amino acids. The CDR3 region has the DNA TGTGCCATCAGTGAGTCGTACAGGGCGAACACTGAAGCTTTCTTT. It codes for CAISESYRANTEAFF.

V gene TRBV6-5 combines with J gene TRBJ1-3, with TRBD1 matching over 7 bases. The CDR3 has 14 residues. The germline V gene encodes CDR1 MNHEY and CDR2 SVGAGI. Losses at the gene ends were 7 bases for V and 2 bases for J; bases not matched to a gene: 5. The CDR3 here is CASNPRGTGNTIYF. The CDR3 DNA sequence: TGTGCCAGCAATCCCAGGGGGACTGGAAACACCATATATTTT.

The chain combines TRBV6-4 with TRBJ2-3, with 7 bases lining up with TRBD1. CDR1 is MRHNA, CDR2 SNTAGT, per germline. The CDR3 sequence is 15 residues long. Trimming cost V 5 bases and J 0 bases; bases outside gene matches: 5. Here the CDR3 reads CASSIRDSSTDTQYF. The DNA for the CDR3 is TGTGCCAGCAGTATTCGGGACAGTAGCACAGATACGCAGTATTTT.

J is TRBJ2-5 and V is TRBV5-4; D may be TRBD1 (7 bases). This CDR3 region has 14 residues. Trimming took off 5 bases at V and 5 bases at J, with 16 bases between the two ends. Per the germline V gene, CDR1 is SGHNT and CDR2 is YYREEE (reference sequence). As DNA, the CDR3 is TGTGCCAGCAGGCGGGACAGAGGTCAGGAGACCCAGTACTTC. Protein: CASRRDRGQETQYF.

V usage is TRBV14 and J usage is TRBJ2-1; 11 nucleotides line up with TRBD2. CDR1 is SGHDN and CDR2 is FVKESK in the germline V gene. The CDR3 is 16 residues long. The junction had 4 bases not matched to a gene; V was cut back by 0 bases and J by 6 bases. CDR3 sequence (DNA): TGTGCCAGCAGCCAAGATCCTAGCGGGAGGCTCAATGAGCAGTTCTTC. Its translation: CASSQDPSGRLNEQFF.

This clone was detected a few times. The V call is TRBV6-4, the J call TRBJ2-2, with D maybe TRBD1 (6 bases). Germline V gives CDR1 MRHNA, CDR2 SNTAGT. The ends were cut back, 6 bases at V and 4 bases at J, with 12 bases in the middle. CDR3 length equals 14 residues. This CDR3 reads CASREQGITGELFF. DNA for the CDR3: TGTGCCAGCAGAGAACAGGGCATCACCGGGGAGCTGTTTTTT.

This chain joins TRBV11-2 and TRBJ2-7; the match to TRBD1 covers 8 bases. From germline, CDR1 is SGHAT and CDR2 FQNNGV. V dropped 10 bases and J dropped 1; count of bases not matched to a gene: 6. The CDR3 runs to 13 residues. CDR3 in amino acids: CATARTGSYEQYF. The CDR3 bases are TGTGCCACGGCTAGGACAGGGTCCTACGAGCAGTACTTC.

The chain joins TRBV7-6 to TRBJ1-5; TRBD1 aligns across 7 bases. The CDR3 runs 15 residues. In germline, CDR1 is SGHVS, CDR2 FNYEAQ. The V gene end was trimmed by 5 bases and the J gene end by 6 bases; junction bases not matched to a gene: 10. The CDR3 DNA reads TGTGCCAGCAGCGTGGACAGGACCAGGGGTCAGCCCCAGCATTTT. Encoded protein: CASSVDRTRGQPQHF.

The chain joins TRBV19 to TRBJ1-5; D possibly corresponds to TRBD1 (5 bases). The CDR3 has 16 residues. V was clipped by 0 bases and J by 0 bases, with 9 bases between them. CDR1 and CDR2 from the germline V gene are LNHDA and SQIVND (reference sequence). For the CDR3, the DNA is TGTGCCAGTAGTATAGAGAGGGGCATTAGCAATCAGCCCCAGCATTTT. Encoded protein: CASSIERGISNQPQHF.

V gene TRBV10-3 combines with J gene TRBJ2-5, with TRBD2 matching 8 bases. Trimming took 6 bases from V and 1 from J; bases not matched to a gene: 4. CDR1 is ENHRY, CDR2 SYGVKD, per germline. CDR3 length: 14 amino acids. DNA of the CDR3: TGTGCCATCAGCTCCCTAGCGGGCCAAGAGACCCAGTACTTC. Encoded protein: CAISSLAGQETQYF.

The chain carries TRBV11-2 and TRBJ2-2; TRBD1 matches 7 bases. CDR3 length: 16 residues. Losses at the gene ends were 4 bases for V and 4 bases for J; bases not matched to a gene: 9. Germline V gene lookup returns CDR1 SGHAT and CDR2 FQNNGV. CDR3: CASSSDSDRITGELFF. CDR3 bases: TGTGCCAGCAGCTCGGACTCGGACAGGATCACCGGGGAGCTGTTTTTT.

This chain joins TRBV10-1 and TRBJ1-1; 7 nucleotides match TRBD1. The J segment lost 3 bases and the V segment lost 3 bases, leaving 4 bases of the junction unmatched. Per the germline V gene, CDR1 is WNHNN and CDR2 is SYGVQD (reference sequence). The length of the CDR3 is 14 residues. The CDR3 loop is CASSEDREYTEAFF. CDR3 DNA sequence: TGCGCCAGCAGTGAAGACAGGGAATACACTGAAGCTTTCTTT.

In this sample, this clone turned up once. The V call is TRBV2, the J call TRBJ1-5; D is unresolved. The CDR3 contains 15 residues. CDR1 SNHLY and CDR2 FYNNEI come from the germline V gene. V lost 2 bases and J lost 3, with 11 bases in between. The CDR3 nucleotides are TGTGCCAGCAGTGAACAGGCGTTTTCCAATCAGCCCCAGCATTTT. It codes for CASSEQAFSNQPQHF.

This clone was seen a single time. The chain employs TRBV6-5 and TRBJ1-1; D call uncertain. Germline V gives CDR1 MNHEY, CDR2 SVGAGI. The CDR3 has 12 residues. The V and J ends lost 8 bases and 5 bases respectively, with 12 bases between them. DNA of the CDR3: TGTGCCAGCGAAACGAGCGGAACTGAAGCTTTCTTT. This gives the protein CASETSGTEAFF.

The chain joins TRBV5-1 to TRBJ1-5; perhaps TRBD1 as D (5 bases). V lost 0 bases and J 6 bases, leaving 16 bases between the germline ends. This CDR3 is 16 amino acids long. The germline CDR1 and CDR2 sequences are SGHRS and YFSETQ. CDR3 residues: CASSLAKQERGQPQHF. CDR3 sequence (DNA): TGCGCCAGCAGCTTGGCCAAACAGGAGAGGGGTCAGCCCCAGCATTTT.

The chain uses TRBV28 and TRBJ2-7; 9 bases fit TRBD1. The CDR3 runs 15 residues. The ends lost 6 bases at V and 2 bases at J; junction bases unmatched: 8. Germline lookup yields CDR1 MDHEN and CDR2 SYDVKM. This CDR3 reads CASRRTGVKTYEQYF. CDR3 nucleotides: TGTGCCAGCAGGAGGACAGGGGTCAAAACCTACGAGCAGTACTTC.

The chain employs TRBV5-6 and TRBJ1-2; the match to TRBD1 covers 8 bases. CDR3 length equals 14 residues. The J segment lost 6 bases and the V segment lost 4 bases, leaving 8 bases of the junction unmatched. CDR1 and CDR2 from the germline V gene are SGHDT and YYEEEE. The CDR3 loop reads CASSRTGYANGYTF. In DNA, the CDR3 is TGTGCCAGCAGCAGGACAGGGTATGCGAATGGCTACACCTTC.